Listed below are T cell receptor beta chains from one sample, sequenced in a study of OX40 agonist ivuxolimab in advanced cancers. Clones were read by immunoSEQ multiplex PCR, and TCRdb kept only the in-frame ones, dropping some. The sample holds roughly 19,000 clones; roughly 72% are singletons and the top ten take about a fifth. The input for sequencing was CD4+ or CD8+ T cells sorted from blood, taken in a trial of the OX40 agonist ivuxolimab. Receptors originate from an adult with an advanced solid tumor such as melanoma, head and neck, liver or kidney cancer. Both conserved end residues are trimmed from each CDR3.

V: TRBV19; J: TRBJ2-2; length: 14; CDR3: ASSISRDRETGELF
V: TRBV4-1; J: TRBJ2-2; length: 11; CDR3: ASSQGTIGELF
V: TRBV7-8; J: TRBJ2-1; length: 11; CDR3: ASSPPSGNEQF
V: TRBV30; J: TRBJ1-1; length: 13; CDR3: AWIDRDNLNTEAF
V: TRBV6-4; J: TRBJ2-2; length: 12; CDR3: ASSDGQDTGELF
V: TRBV11-2; J: TRBJ2-2; length: 15; CDR3: ASSLGGGSANTGELF
V: TRBV4-1; J: TRBJ2-7; length: 13; CDR3: ASSPGTSSSYEQY
V: TRBV7-6; J: TRBJ1-5; length: 14; CDR3: ASSPGADRKNQPQH
V: TRBV7-3; J: TRBJ1-6; length: 13; CDR3: ASSPGTGVNSPLH
V: TRBV11-2; J: TRBJ2-2; length: 15; CDR3: ASSPSSGTLNTGELF
V: TRBV19; J: TRBJ1-2; length: 9; CDR3: ASSIGDGYT
V: TRBV2; J: TRBJ1-5; length: 11; CDR3: ASSPGDAQPQH
V: TRBV28; J: TRBJ2-6; length: 15; CDR3: ASSLMASVSGANVLT
V: TRBV9; J: TRBJ2-5; length: 16; CDR3: ASSVRGLAGGYQETQY
V: TRBV11-3; J: TRBJ2-5; length: 13; CDR3: ASSPASSGVETQY
V: TRBV11-2; J: TRBJ2-7; length: 11; CDR3: ASSLAISYEQY
V: TRBV5-1; J: TRBJ2-2; length: 15; CDR3: ASSQIPAGGNTGELF
V: TRBV9; J: TRBJ1-1; length: 12; CDR3: ASSAGDRGTEAF
V: TRBV7-7; J: TRBJ2-1; length: 13; CDR3: ASSPLGGPYNEQF
V: TRBV6-4; J: TRBJ1-6; length: 13; CDR3: ASSPSGGLSQSLH
V: TRBV7-8; J: TRBJ2-2; length: 10; CDR3: ASSPGTGELF
V: TRBV7-6; J: TRBJ2-3; length: 15; CDR3: ASSLAIEGGFTDTQY
V: TRBV7-3; J: TRBJ1-2; length: 13; CDR3: ASSLERYVTYGYT
V: TRBV25-1; J: TRBJ2-7; length: 11; CDR3: ASSESASYEQY
V: TRBV27; J: TRBJ1-5; length: 15; CDR3: ASSLGTGRESNQPQH
V: TRBV7-2; J: TRBJ2-5; length: 15; CDR3: ASSQKWSEPNPLVKY
V: TRBV7-9; J: TRBJ2-1; length: 14; CDR3: ASSLPRGVHFNEQF
V: TRBV7-9; J: TRBJ2-2; length: 13; CDR3: ASSLVHSRAGELF
V: TRBV7-9; J: TRBJ2-3; length: 11; CDR3: ASSFEVADTQY
V: TRBV9; J: TRBJ2-2; length: 13; CDR3: ASSVEDSLTGELF
V: TRBV11-3; J: TRBJ2-5; length: 12; CDR3: ASSLARGRETQY
V: TRBV19; J: TRBJ1-5; length: 12; CDR3: ASSEGQGNQPQH
V: TRBV18; J: TRBJ1-2; length: 10; CDR3: ASSEGLYGYT
V: TRBV19; J: TRBJ1-1; length: 11; CDR3: ASSIFGNTEAF
V: TRBV13; J: TRBJ2-1; length: 10; CDR3: ASSVGGNEQF
V: TRBV4-1; J: TRBJ1-1; length: 12; CDR3: ASSLDRLNTEAF
V: TRBV5-6; J: TRBJ2-7; length: 11; CDR3: ASSPGVSYEQY
V: TRBV10-3; J: TRBJ1-1; length: 10; CDR3: AISGANTEAF
V: TRBV10-2; J: TRBJ2-3; length: 11; CDR3: ASAPGTPDTQY
V: TRBV4-1; J: TRBJ2-7; length: 11; CDR3: ASSPGSSYEQY
V: TRBV29-1; J: TRBJ2-5; length: 10; CDR3: SVDRQQETQY
V: TRBV5-1; J: TRBJ2-1; length: 14; CDR3: ASSEVRQMAYNEQF
V: TRBV7-2; J: TRBJ2-1; length: 14; CDR3: ASSSYWSSSYNEQF
V: TRBV7-9; J: TRBJ2-3; length: 12; CDR3: ASSPGTSGYTQY
V: TRBV5-5; J: TRBJ2-3; length: 10; CDR3: ASSLLTDTQY
V: TRBV5-4; J: TRBJ2-1; length: 11; CDR3: ASSAGQDNEQF
V: TRBV7-2; J: TRBJ1-5; length: 10; CDR3: ASSLAPQPQH
V: TRBV7-6; J: TRBJ2-3; length: 14; CDR3: ASSSPGGRGTDTQY
V: TRBV7-2; J: TRBJ2-7; length: 13; CDR3: ASSLSLADSGEQY
V: TRBV7-2; J: TRBJ2-2; length: 13; CDR3: ASSLTGRGAGELF
V: TRBV7-9; J: TRBJ2-1; length: 13; CDR3: ASSSGLAANNEQF
V: TRBV9; J: TRBJ2-7; length: 13; CDR3: ASSVEAGVVYEQY
V: TRBV19; J: TRBJ2-7; length: 12; CDR3: ASSFDLGPYEQY
V: TRBV7-9; J: TRBJ2-3; length: 13; CDR3: ASSLGQGATDTQY
V: TRBV7-8; J: TRBJ2-3; length: 13; CDR3: ASSANRGRTDTQY
V: TRBV7-3; J: TRBJ2-1; length: 15; CDR3: ASSPQGGGPSYNEQF
V: TRBV7-9; J: TRBJ2-3; length: 13; CDR3: ASSLGPAGVDTQY
V: TRBV6-9; J: TRBJ1-5; length: 12; CDR3: ASSPGGGRQPQH